The present TCR beta chain was sequenced within a study of technical replicates of blood from a handful of donors. Measured with immunoSEQ multiplex PCR; TCRdb has only the in-frame clones, and not every one. The table has some 80,000 clones, approximately 96% seen once. The specimen sequenced was T cells isolated from PBMCs. This receptor was identified in a human donor in good health.

The CDR3 spells CASSQNYADEQYF. The CDR3 DNA is TGCGCCAGCAGCCAAAATTACGCGGACGAGCAGTACTTC. This chain joins TRBV4-1 and TRBJ2-7; D is unresolved. V dropped 2 bases and J dropped 5 bases, with 10 bases sitting between them. The CDR3 is 13 amino acids. Germline values: CDR1 MGHRA, CDR2 YSYEKL.